The clone carrying this T cell receptor beta chain was detected ten times or more. This sample was taken from a study of post-analysis software for immune sequencing data. CDR3 length: 11 residues. The V segment lost 10 bases and the J segment 8 bases; nucleotides outside the gene matches: 5. Per the germline V gene, CDR1 is ENHRY and CDR2 is SYGVKD. Built from TCR beta cDNA, the libraries had unique molecular identifiers in them. Using its own MiXCR run on the PCR reads, TCRdb lists one record per CDR3 protein. This sample has roughly 150,000 distinct CDR3 sequences; 35% to 40% occur once, and the top ten carry 28%.

Material: blood, obtained after autologous hematopoietic stem cell transplantation. This chain joins TRBV10-3 and TRBJ2-4, with 7 bases that match TRBD2. The source is a girl aged 10-17 years with multiple sclerosis. The CDR3 sequence is CATSRGDIQYF. The CDR3 DNA sequence: TGTGCCACCAGCCGGGGGGACATTCAGTACTTC.